The rows below give T cell receptor beta chains drawn from one sample of a study of TIL therapy for anti-PD-1-resistant metastatic lung cancer. Sequencing was performed with immunoSEQ multiplex PCR; in TCRdb, only in-frame clones are kept and a portion is missing. The table has about 36,000 clones, 73% seen once. The sequenced sample was blood, obtained at baseline. These TCRs come from a person aged 25 to 85 with non-small cell lung cancer. Both conserved end residues are part of each CDR3. Fields, in order: J gene, V gene, CDR3 protein.

>TRBJ1-2|TRBV28
CASSLRAYGYTF
>TRBJ2-1|TRBV6-5
CASNAGPNEQFF
>TRBJ2-3|TRBV10-3
CAISKGQGGPTDTQYF
>TRBJ2-1|TRBV10-3
CAISGSGGVAGGYNEQFF
>TRBJ2-5|TRBV9
CASSVGDREKETQYF
>TRBJ2-5|TRBV9
CASSARTGQETQYF
>TRBJ2-7|TRBV28
CASSLNPQGGLGEQYF
>TRBJ2-5|TRBV5-4
CASSFPSREETQYF
>TRBJ2-1|TRBV7-3
CASSLMTGNEQFF
>TRBJ2-7|TRBV27
CASRLSSGASYEQYF
>TRBJ1-5|TRBV7-8
CASSLFARTNQPQHF
>TRBJ2-2|TRBV7-6
CASSLVSGNTGELFF
>TRBJ1-6|TRBV13
CASSFGQGLNSPLHF
>TRBJ1-5|TRBV19
CASRVFGQPQHF
>TRBJ2-1|TRBV28
CAGGGAAYNEQFF
>TRBJ1-6|TRBV19
CASSSTGVVNSPLHF
>TRBJ1-2|TRBV4-3
CASSQDGNYGYTF
>TRBJ2-7|TRBV6-5
CASSYPGTGNEQYF
>TRBJ2-5|TRBV10-3
CAISGAGETQYF
>TRBJ1-6|TRBV30
CARSYRGGSPLHF
>TRBJ2-7|TRBV7-2
CASSRTQGARQYF
>TRBJ1-4|TRBV5-6
CASSLPGRGEKLFF
>TRBJ1-4|TRBV28
CASSVTNEKLFF
>TRBJ2-7|TRBV27
CASSRAGVNEQYF
>TRBJ1-1|TRBV14
CASSQAGATEAFF
>TRBJ1-5|TRBV2
CASSRELNQPQHF
>TRBJ1-1|TRBV19
CASIGLNTEAFF
>TRBJ1-1|TRBV4-1
CASSPTQRGPHTEAFF
>TRBJ1-1|TRBV7-3
CASSYQGADEAFF
>TRBJ2-3|TRBV2
CASSGDRGPTDTQYF
>TRBJ2-3|TRBV28
CASSYPLAGGVTDTQYF